Shown below are 20 T cell receptor beta chains from a single sample sequenced in a study of radiotherapy plus CTLA-4 blockade in lung cancer (dated by TCRdb to 2017 to 2018). Libraries were constructed by the immunoSEQ multiplex PCR assay. TCRdb limited this immuneACCESS table to in-frame rearrangements with V and J called. A share of clones is missing; checked studies link under half to unresolved V genes, and the rest is unexplained. This sample gives 70,000 to 95,000 clones in total; approximately 80% of them show up just once. The ten largest clonotypes hold just over 14% of the sample. The starting material was peripheral blood, obtained from a patient treated with radiotherapy plus ipilimumab. The origin of the receptors is a human donor with non-small cell lung cancer that progressed on radiotherapy plus ipilimumab.

The rearrangement uses TRBV11-2 and TRBJ1-1; D call uncertain. The length of the CDR3 is 13 residues. V gave up 5 bases and J gave up 5 bases, with 12 bases separating them. Germline V CDR1 and CDR2: SGHAT, FQNNGV. The CDR3 protein is CASSHIAGTEAFF. The CDR3 DNA is TGTGCCAGCAGCCATATAGCCGGGACTGAAGCTTTCTTT. Variable domain in full (rest from reference TRBV11-2 and TRBJ1-1): EAGVAQSPRYKIIEKRQSVAFWCNPISGHATLYWYQQILGQGPKLLIQFQNNGVVDDSQLPKDRFSAERLKGVDSTLKIQPAKLEDSAVYLCASSHIAGTEAFFGQGTRLTVV.

This clone was counted a few times. The chain joins TRBV6-6 to TRBJ1-2; perhaps TRBD1 as D (6 bases). The CDR3 covers 14 residues. Germline-derived CDR1 and CDR2 are MNHNY and SVGAGI (reference sequence). V was trimmed by 0 bases and J by 8 bases, leaving 13 bases between them. CDR3 region: CASSYSIGRGGYTF. The CDR3 nucleotides read TGTGCCAGCAGTTACTCGATCGGCAGGGGAGGCTACACCTTC.

The genes are TRBV19 and TRBJ1-2, with D possibly being TRBD1 (6 bases). Trimming took off 4 bases at V and 3 bases at J, with 12 bases between the two ends. The CDR3 runs 14 residues. Germline CDR1 is LNHDA and CDR2 is SQIVND (reference sequence). The CDR3: CASSKQGNYYGYTF. The CDR3 DNA follows: TGTGCCAGTAGTAAACAGGGAAACTACTATGGCTACACCTTC.

The chain carries TRBV18 and TRBJ1-2; D might be TRBD1 (5 bases). V was cut by 6 bases and J by 3 bases, with 8 bases left in between. CDR3 length equals 12 residues. Germline lookup yields CDR1 KGHSH and CDR2 LQKENI. CDR3: CASSLQDYGYTF. CDR3 nucleotides: TGTGCCAGCTCCTTACAGGACTATGGCTACACCTTC.

The rearrangement links TRBV10-3 to TRBJ1-4; D not resolved. The CDR3 sequence is 12 residues long. The germline V gene encodes CDR1 ENHRY and CDR2 SYGVKD. V was shortened by 7 bases and J by 4 bases, with 7 bases between the two germline ends. CDR3 residues: CAINHINEKLFF. The CDR3 nucleotides read TGTGCCATCAATCATATTAATGAAAAACTGTTTTTT.

A single count supports this clone. The chain joins TRBV28 to TRBJ2-7, with TRBD2 as a possible D gene (5 bases). There are 14 residues in the CDR3. Trimming removed 6 bases from V and 4 bases from J, with 16 bases in between. From germline, CDR1 is MDHEN and CDR2 SYDVKM. In DNA, the CDR3 is TGTGCCAGCAGCCCGGGATTCGGACCTTACGAGCAGTACTTC. Translating it yields CASSPGFGPYEQYF.

This clone showed up just a few times. The J gene is TRBJ2-3, the V gene TRBV5-1, with D maybe TRBD2 (7 bases). The CDR3 is 15 amino acids. Trimming took 1 base from V and 4 from J, leaving 13 bases between them. Looked up from germline, CDR1 is SGHRS and CDR2 is YFSETQ. The CDR3 protein is CASSLNNGGPDTQYF. The CDR3 DNA follows: TGCGCCAGCAGCTTGAATAACGGGGGGCCAGATACGCAGTATTTT.

About this clone: Other nucleotide sequences in the sample specify the same CDR3. This chain connects TRBV7-9 to TRBJ2-7; maybe TRBD1 (7 bases). Per germline, CDR1 SEHNR and CDR2 FQNEAQ (reference sequence). The CDR3 is 14 amino acids. Trimming left V 1 base short and J 4 bases short, with 11 bases between. The CDR3 sequence: CASSLGGTAYEQYF. CDR3 DNA: TGTGCCAGCAGCTTAGGCGGGACAGCTTACGAGCAGTACTTC. The whole variable domain, remainder taken from reference TRBV7-9 and TRBJ2-7, is DTGVSQNPRHKITKRGQNVTFRCDPISEHNRLYWYRQTLGQGPEFLTYFQNEAQLEKSRLLSDRFSAERPKGSFSTLEIQRTEQGDSAMYLCASSLGGTAYEQYFGPGTRLTVT.

This chain links TRBV30 with TRBJ2-7, with D possibly matching TRBD2 (5 bases). CDR3 length: 13 residues. The germline V and J ends were trimmed by 3 bases and 2 bases, with 11 bases remaining between them. Germline CDR1 and CDR2: GTSNPN and SVGIG (reference sequence). The CDR3 nucleotides read TGTGCCTGGAGGGCCCCCGGGGCCTACGAGCAGTACTTC. Protein: CAWRAPGAYEQYF.

The CDR3 bases are TGTGCCAGCTCACTGATAGGGCCACTATCGGGTGGCTACACCTTC. Its translation is CASSLIGPLSGGYTF. This chain uses TRBV18 with TRBJ1-2; D not certain. Between the trimmed V and J ends, which lost 4 bases and 7 bases, there was a span of 19 bases. This CDR3 spans 15 amino acids. CDR1 is KGHSH, CDR2 LQKENI, per germline.

The V gene is TRBV28, the J gene TRBJ1-4; 7 nucleotides match TRBD1. This CDR3 has 15 residues. The germline V gene encodes CDR1 MDHEN and CDR2 SYDVKM. V trimming: 5 bases; J trimming: 8 bases; junction bases outside the gene matches: 11. The chain's CDR3 is CASSRSGTVSEKLFF. CDR3 nucleotides: TGTGCCAGCAGTCGCTCCGGGACAGTGTCCGAAAAACTGTTTTTT.

The chain couples TRBV28 to TRBJ2-7; 8 bases are a match to TRBD1. Germline CDR1 and CDR2: MDHEN and SYDVKM. The CDR3 runs to 13 residues. V shed 9 bases, J shed 0 bases, and the junction held 4 bases outside the gene matches. The CDR3 spells CASRQGRSYEQYF. CDR3 nucleotides: TGTGCCAGTAGACAGGGGCGCTCCTACGAGCAGTACTTC.

The rearrangement joins TRBV25-1 to TRBJ2-3; the match to TRBD2 covers 15 bases. With 3 bases clipped from V and 6 bases from J, the junction kept 7 bases outside the gene matches. CDR1 and CDR2 from the germline V gene are MGHDK and SYGVNS. The CDR3 sequence is 17 residues long. CDR3 DNA sequence: TGTGCCAGCAGTGACCCTGGACTAGCGGGAGGGTGGGATACGCAGTATTTT. As protein: CASSDPGLAGGWDTQYF.

V usage is TRBV2 and J usage is TRBJ1-5; D may be TRBD1 (5 bases). There are 13 residues in the CDR3. Trimming left V 8 bases short and J 8 bases short, with 16 bases between. Germline values: CDR1 SNHLY, CDR2 FYNNEI. In nucleotides, the CDR3 is TGTGCCAGCGATACAGGTCCCGGGGAGCCCCAGCATTTT. Translated, it gives CASDTGPGEPQHF.

V is TRBV11-2 and J is TRBJ2-7, with a weak D call TRBD1 (6 bases). The V and J ends lost 5 bases and 0 bases respectively, with 11 bases between them. The CDR3 is made up of 14 amino acids. CDR1 SGHAT and CDR2 FQNNGV come from the germline V gene. This CDR3 is CASSNQQGSYEQYF. The CDR3 nucleotides read TGTGCCAGCAGCAATCAACAGGGCTCCTACGAGCAGTACTTC.

The chain is built from TRBV9 and TRBJ1-4; possible D gene TRBD1, 6 bases. The CDR3 loop spans 17 amino acids. The ends were cut back, 2 bases at V and 8 bases at J, with 22 bases in the middle. Germline lookup yields CDR1 SGDLS and CDR2 YYNGEE. CDR3 protein: CASSVSGGGSAREKLFF. In DNA, the CDR3 is TGTGCCAGCAGCGTGAGTGGGGGCGGCTCCGCGCGAGAAAAACTGTTTTTT.

This sequence joins TRBV7-9 and TRBJ1-4; D is possibly TRBD1 (5 bases). V lost 0 bases, J lost 8 bases, and 7 bases lay in between. CDR1 SEHNR and CDR2 FQNEAQ come from the germline V gene (reference sequence). CDR3 length equals 13 residues. The CDR3 sequence: CASSLAWGEKLFF. The CDR3 DNA is TGTGCCAGCAGCTTAGCTTGGGGGGAAAAACTGTTTTTT. Combining the CDR3 with reference TRBV7-9 and TRBJ1-4 gives the whole variable domain DTGVSQNPRHKITKRGQNVTFRCDPISEHNRLYWYRQTLGQGPEFLTYFQNEAQLEKSRLLSDRFSAERPKGSFSTLEIQRTEQGDSAMYLCASSLAWGEKLFFGSGTQLSVL.

The chain uses TRBV27 and TRBJ1-3, with D possibly being TRBD1 (5 bases). The CDR3 length is 16 residues. Trimming pared 5 bases from V and 2 bases from J, leaving 16 bases between. Per germline, CDR1 MNHEY and CDR2 SMNVEV (reference sequence). The CDR3: CASSTLQGLAGNTIYF. CDR3 nucleotide sequence: TGTGCCAGCAGTACCCTCCAGGGCTTGGCTGGAAACACCATATATTTT.

This clone was counted a few times. The CDR3 sequence: CASSRTGSGNQPQHF. In DNA form, the CDR3 reads TGTGCCAGCAGCCGGACAGGGTCAGGCAATCAGCCCCAGCATTTT. The rearrangement joins TRBV7-2 to TRBJ1-5; 8 nucleotides agree with TRBD1. Germline V lookup: CDR1 SGHTA, CDR2 FQGNSA. This CDR3 contains 15 residues. Trimming removed 5 bases from V and 2 bases from J; junction bases left unmatched: 5.

This clone was seen once. The junction does not match germline at one end; this may be a read error. The chain uses TRBV30 and TRBJ2-2; D call uncertain. CDR3 length: 12 amino acids. The germline V gene encodes CDR1 GTSNPN and CDR2 SVGIG (reference sequence). The CDR3 is CARRWNTGELFF. CDR3 nucleotides: TGTGCCCGGAGATGGAACACCGGGGAGCTGTTTTTT.